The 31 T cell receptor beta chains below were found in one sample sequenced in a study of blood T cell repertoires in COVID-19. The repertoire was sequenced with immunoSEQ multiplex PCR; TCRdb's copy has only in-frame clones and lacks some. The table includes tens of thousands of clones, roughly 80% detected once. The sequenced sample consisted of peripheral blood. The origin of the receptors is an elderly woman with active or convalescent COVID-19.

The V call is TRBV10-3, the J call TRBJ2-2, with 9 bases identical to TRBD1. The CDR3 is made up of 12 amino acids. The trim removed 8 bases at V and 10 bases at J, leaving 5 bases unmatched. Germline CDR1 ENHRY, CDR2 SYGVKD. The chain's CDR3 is CAIRTGDLELFF. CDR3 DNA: TGTGCCATCCGGACAGGGGATCTGGAGCTGTTTTTT.

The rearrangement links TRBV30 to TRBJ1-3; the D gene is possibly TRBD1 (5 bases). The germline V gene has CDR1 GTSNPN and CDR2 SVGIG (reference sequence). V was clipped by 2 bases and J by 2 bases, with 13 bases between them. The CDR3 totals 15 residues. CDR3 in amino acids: CAWSLGPGPGNTIYF. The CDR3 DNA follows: TGTGCCTGGAGTTTGGGGCCTGGGCCTGGAAACACCATATATTTT.

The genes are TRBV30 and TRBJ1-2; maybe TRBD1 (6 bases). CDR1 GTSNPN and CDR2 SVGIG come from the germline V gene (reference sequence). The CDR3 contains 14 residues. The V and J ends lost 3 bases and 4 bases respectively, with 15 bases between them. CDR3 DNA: TGTGCCTGGAGCGCGGGGGCCGAAGGCTATGGCTACACCTTC. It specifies CAWSAGAEGYGYTF. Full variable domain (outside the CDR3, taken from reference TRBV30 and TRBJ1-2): SQTIHQWPATLVQPVGSPLSLECTVEGTSNPNLYWYRQAAGRGLQLLFYSVGIGQISSEVPQNLSASRPQDRQFILSSKKLLLSDSGFYLCAWSAGAEGYGYTFGSGTRLTVV.

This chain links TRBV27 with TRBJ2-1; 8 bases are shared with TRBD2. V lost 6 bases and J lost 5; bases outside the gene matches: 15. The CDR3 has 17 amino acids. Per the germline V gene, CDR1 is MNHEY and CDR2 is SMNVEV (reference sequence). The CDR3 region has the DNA TGTGCCAGCAGCCTAGTCTTTTCGGGAGGGCCCAACAATGAGCAGTTCTTC. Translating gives CASSLVFSGGPNNEQFF.

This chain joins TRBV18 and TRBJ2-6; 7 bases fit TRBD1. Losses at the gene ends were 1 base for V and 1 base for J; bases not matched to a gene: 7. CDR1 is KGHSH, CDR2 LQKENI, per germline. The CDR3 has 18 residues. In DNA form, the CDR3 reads TGTGCCAGCTCACCACAGGGACAGCCTTATTCTGGGGCCAACGTCCTGACTTTC. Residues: CASSPQGQPYSGANVLTF.

CDR3 sequence reads: CASSLDRANYGYTF. CDR3 in DNA: TGTGCCAGCAGTTTGGACAGGGCTAACTATGGCTACACCTTC. This chain joins TRBV27 and TRBJ1-2, with 8 bases matching TRBD1. Germline CDR1 and CDR2: MNHEY and SMNVEV (reference sequence). The CDR3 loop spans 14 amino acids. Trimming at V came to 3 bases and at J to 0 bases, leaving 0 bases not matched to a gene.

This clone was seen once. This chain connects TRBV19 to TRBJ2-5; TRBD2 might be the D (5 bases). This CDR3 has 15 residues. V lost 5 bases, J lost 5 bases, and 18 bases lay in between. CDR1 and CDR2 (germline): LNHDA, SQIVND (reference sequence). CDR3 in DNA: TGTGCCAGTAGTCCAACTAGTCTAGCCCGGGAGACCCAGTACTTC. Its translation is CASSPTSLARETQYF.

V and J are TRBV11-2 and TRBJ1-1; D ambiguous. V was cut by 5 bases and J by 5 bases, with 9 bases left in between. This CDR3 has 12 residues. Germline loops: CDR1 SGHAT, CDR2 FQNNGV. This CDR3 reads CASSRDWTEAFF. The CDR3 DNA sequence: TGTGCCAGCAGCCGCGACTGGACTGAAGCTTTCTTT. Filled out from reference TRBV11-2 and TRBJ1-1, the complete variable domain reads EAGVAQSPRYKIIEKRQSVAFWCNPISGHATLYWYQQILGQGPKLLIQFQNNGVVDDSQLPKDRFSAERLKGVDSTLKIQPAKLEDSAVYLCASSRDWTEAFFGQGTRLTVV.

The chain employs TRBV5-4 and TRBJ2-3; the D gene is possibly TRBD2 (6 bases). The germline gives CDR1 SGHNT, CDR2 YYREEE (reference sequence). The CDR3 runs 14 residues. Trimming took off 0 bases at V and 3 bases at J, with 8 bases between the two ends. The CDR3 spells CASSLGGITDTQYF. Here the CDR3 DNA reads TGTGCCAGCAGCTTGGGCGGGATTACAGATACGCAGTATTTT. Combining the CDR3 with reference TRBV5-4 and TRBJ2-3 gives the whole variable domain ETGVTQSPTHLIKTRGQQVTLRCSSQSGHNTVSWYQQALGQGPQFIFQYYREEENGRGNFPPRFSGLQFPNYSSELNVNALELDDSALYLCASSLGGITDTQYFGPGTRLTVL.

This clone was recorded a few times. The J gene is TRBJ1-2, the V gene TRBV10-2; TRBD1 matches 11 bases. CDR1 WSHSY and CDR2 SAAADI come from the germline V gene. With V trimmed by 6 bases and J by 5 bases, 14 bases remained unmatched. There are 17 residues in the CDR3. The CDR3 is CASRTGTGGLSMYGYTF. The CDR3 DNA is TGCGCCAGCAGAACCGGGACAGGGGGTCTGTCGATGTATGGCTACACCTTC.

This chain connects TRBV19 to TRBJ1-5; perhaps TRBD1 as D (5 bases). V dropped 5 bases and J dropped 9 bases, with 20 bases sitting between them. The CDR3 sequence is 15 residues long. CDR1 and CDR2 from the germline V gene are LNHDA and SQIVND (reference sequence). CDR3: CASSPPSGGFGPQHF. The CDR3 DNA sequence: TGTGCCAGTAGTCCCCCTTCGGGGGGTTTTGGGCCCCAGCATTTT.

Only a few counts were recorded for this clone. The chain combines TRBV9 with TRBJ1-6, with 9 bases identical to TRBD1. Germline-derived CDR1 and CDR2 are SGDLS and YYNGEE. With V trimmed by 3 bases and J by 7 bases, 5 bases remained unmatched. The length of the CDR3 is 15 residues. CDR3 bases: TGTGCCAGCAGCGAACTACAGGGGGCCAATTCACCCCTCCACTTT. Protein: CASSELQGANSPLHF.

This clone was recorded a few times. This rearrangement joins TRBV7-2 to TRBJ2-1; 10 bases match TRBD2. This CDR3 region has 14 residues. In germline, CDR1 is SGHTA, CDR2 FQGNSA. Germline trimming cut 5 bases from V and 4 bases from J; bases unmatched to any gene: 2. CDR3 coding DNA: TGTGCCAGCAGCGGACTAGCGGAGTACAATGAGCAGTTCTTC. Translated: CASSGLAEYNEQFF.

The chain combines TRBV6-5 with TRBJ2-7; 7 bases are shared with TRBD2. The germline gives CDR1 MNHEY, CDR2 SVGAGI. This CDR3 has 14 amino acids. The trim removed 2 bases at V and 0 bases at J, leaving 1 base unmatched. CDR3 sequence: CASSYERGSYEQYF. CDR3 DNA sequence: TGTGCCAGCAGTTACGAGCGGGGCTCCTACGAGCAGTACTTC.

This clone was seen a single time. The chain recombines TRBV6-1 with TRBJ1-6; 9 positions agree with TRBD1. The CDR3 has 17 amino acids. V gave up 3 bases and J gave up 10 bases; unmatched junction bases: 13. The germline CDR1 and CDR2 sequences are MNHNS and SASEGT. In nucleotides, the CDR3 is TGTGCCAGCAGTGACAGTCCCGGGACAGGGCTAGGCTCACCCCTCCACTTT. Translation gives CASSDSPGTGLGSPLHF.

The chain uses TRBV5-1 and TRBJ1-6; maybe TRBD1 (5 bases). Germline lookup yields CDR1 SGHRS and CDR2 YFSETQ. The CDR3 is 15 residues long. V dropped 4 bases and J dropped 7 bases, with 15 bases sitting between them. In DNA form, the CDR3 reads TGCGCCAGCAGCCTCCAACAGGCCGGCAATTCACCCCTCCACTTT. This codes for CASSLQQAGNSPLHF.

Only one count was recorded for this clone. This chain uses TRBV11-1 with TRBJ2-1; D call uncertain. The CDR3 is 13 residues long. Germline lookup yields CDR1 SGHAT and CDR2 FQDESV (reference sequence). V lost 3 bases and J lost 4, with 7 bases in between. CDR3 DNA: TGTGCCAGCAGCTTGGTACAATACAATGAGCAGTTCTTC. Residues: CASSLVQYNEQFF.

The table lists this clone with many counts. The CDR3 bases are TGTGCCAGCAGCCCACCGGGACTAGAAGAGACCCAGTACTTC. Protein sequence: CASSPPGLEETQYF. The V call is TRBV3-1 (or the pseudogene TRBV3-2), the J call TRBJ2-5, with 8 bases aligning to TRBD2. The CDR3 length is 14 residues. With V trimmed by 4 bases and J by 3 bases, 4 bases remained unmatched. Germline CDR1 and CDR2: LGHDT and YNNKEL (reference sequence).

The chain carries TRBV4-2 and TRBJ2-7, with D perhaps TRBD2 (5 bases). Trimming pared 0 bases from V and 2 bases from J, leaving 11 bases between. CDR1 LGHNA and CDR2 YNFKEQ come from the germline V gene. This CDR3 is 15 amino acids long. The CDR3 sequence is CASSQDVSSPYEQYF. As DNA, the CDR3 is TGTGCCAGCAGCCAAGATGTTTCTAGCCCCTACGAGCAGTACTTC.

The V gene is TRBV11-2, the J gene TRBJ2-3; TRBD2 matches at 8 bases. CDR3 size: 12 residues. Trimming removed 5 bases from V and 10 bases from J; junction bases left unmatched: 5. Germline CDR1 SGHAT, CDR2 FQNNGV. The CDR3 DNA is TGTGCCAGCAGCCCGCGGGGGGTTTCGCAGTATTTT. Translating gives CASSPRGVSQYF.

The CDR3 spells CASSLKHSSSYEQYF. Here the CDR3 DNA reads TGTGCCAGCAGCTTAAAGCACAGCTCCTCTTACGAGCAGTACTTC. V and J are TRBV7-2 and TRBJ2-7; D remains unclear. The CDR3 is 15 residues long. Germline V gene data show CDR1 as SGHTA and CDR2 as FQGNSA. V lost 2 bases to trimming and J lost 4 bases, with 15 bases between them.

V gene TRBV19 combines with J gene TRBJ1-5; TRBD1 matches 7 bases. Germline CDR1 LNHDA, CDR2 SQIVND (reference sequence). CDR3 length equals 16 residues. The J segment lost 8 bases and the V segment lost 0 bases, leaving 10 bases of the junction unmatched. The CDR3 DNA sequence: TGTGCCAGTAGTATAGACACCGGGACAGATATCAAGCCCCAGCATTTT. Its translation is CASSIDTGTDIKPQHF.

The DNA of the CDR3 is TGTGCCAGCAGCCCGGCCGGGGGGGTGGCTGGCTACACCTTC. Translating it yields CASSPAGGVAGYTF. The gene calls are TRBV7-2 and TRBJ1-2; perhaps TRBD1 as D (5 bases). V was shortened by 5 bases and J by 7 bases, with 17 bases between the two germline ends. CDR3 length: 14 residues. Per the germline V gene, CDR1 is SGHTA and CDR2 is FQGNSA.

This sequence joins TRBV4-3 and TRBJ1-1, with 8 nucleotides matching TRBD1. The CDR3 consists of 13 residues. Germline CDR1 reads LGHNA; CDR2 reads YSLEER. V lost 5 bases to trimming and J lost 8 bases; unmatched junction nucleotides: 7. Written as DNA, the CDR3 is TGCGCCAGCAGCTCCTATGACAGGGGCGAAGCTTTCTTT. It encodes CASSSYDRGEAFF.

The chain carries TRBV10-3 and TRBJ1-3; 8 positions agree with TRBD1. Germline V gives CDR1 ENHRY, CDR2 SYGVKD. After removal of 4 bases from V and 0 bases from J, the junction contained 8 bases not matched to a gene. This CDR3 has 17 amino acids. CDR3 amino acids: CAISGNRDRNSGNTIYF. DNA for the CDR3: TGTGCCATCAGTGGAAATAGGGACAGGAACTCTGGAAACACCATATATTTT.

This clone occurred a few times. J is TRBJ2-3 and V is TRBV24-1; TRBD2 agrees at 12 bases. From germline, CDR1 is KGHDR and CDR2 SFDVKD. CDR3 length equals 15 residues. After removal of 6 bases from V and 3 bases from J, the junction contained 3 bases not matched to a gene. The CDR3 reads CATSTTSGRTDTQYF. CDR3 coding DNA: TGTGCCACCAGTACGACTAGCGGGAGAACAGATACGCAGTATTTT.

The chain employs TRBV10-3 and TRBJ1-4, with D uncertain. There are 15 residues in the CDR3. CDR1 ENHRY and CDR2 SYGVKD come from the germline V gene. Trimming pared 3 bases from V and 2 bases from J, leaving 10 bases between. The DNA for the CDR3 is TGTGCCATCAGTGAATCGGGGAACACTAATGAAAAACTGTTTTTT. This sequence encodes CAISESGNTNEKLFF.

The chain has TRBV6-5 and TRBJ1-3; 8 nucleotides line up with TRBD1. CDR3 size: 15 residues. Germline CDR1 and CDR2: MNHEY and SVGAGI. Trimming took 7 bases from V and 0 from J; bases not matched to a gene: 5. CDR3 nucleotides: TGTGCCAGCAAGGGACAGGCCTACTCTGGAAACACCATATATTTT. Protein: CASKGQAYSGNTIYF.

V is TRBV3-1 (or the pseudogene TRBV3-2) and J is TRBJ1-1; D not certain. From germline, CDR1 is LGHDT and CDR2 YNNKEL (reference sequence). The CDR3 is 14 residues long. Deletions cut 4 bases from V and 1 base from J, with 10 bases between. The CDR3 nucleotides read TGTGCCAGCAGCCTTTTATCAGGGAACACTGAAGCTTTCTTT. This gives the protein CASSLLSGNTEAFF.

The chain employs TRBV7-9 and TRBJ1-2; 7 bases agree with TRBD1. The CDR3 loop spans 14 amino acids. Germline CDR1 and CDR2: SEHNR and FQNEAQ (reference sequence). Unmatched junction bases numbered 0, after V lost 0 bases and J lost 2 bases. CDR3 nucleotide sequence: TGTGCCAGCAGCTTAGCCAGGGGGAACTATGGCTACACCTTC. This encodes CASSLARGNYGYTF. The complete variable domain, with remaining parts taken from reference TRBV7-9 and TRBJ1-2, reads DTGVSQNPRHKITKRGQNVTFRCDPISEHNRLYWYRQTLGQGPEFLTYFQNEAQLEKSRLLSDRFSAERPKGSFSTLEIQRTEQGDSAMYLCASSLARGNYGYTFGSGTRLTVV.

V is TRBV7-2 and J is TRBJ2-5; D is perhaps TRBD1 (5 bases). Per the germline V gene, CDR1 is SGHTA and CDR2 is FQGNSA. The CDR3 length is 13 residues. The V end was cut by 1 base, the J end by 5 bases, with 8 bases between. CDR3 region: CASSLGYRETQYF. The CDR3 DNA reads TGTGCCAGCAGCTTAGGGTACAGGGAGACCCAGTACTTC.